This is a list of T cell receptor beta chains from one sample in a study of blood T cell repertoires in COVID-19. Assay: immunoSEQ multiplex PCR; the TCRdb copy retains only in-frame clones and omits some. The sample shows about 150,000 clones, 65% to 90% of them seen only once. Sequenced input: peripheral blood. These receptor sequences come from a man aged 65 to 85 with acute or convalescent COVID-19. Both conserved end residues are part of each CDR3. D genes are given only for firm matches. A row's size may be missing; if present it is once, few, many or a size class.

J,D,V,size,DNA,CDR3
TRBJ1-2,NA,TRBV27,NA,TGTGCCAGCAGTTTAGCGGGGCAATTAAACTATGGCTACACCTTC,CASSLAGQLNYGYTF
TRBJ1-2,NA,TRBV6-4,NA,TGTGCCAACAACAGGGATCGGGGCTACACCTTC,CANNRDRGYTF
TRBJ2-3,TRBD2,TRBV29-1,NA,TGCAGCGTCGGGACTAGCGGCACAGATACGCAGTATTTT,CSVGTSGTDTQYF
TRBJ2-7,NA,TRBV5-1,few,TGCGCCAGCAGCTTGGCGGTCAGTATGGCCGGGGATGAGCAGTACTTC,CASSLAVSMAGDEQYF
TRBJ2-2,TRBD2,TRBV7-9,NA,TGTGCCAGCAGCTCCCGTCTAGCGGGAGCCACCGGGGAGCTGTTTTTT,CASSSRLAGATGELFF
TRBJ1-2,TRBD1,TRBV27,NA,TGTGCCAGCAGATCTGCGGGGACAGAAAGAGGCTACACCTTC,CASRSAGTERGYTF
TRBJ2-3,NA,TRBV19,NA,TGTGCCAGCCAAGAAGGGGGAGATACAGATACGCAGTATTTT,CASQEGGDTDTQYF
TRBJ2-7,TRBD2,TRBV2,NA,TGTGCCAGCAGTGTTTCTAGCGGAGGTTCCGAGCAGTACTTC,CASSVSSGGSEQYF
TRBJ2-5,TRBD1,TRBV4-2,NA,TGTGCCAGCAGCCAAGTGACAGGGCCGAAGACCCAGTACTTC,CASSQVTGPKTQYF
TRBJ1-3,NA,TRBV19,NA,TGTGCCAGTAGTATGATTGCCAGCTCTGGAAACACCATATATTTT,CASSMIASSGNTIYF
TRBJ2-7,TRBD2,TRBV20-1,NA,TGCAGTGCTAGTGGGGCTAGCGGGAGTCGTGAAGAGCAGTACTTC,CSASGASGSREEQYF
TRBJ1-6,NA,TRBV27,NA,TGTGCCAGCAGTTTAAGAGGGGGTGGTTCACCCCTCCACTTT,CASSLRGGGSPLHF
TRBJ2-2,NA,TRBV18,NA,TGTGCCAGCTCACTCGACACCTTGAACACCGGGGAGCTGTTTTTT,CASSLDTLNTGELFF